This record covers a single TCR beta chain. The target of this receptor is not known. The input lacks base qualities; no much larger clone sits a single base away. This entry belongs to a study of shared clonotypes between healthy human individuals (dated by TCRdb to the early 2020s). Looking at the study overall: A couple of women and three men aged 18 to 49 years were included in the cohort. Per donor, three plates each were used for CD4 naive and CD4 memory, two for CD8 naive, and one for CD8 memory. To estimate repertoire size and how much clonotypes are shared between individuals, the study performed deep sequencing of blood TCR repertoires from roughly five healthy adults. To increase sequencing depth and limit assay-specific biases, TCR repertoire library preparation and sequencing were carried out by different laboratories using diverse techniques. Per donor, leukapheresis produced somewhere between about 0.94 and 9 billion PBMCs. Broader findings and caveats from the paper: Pairwise subsampling led to the expectation that sequencing depth would affect the degree of clonotype sharing among donors. Higher generation probabilities were observed for clonotypes shared by all four sorted-subset donors than for non-shared clonotypes. Naive subsets generally had larger estimated clonotype richness than memory subsets. Even with the large sequencing depth, rarefaction of the sorted-subset datasets indicated that sequencing was incomplete. Sampling was limited to blood, and TCR repertoires in tissue likely differ from TCR repertoires in blood. The genetic and exposure-history diversity represented was limited by the small number of donors. About 5% of naive CD4, around 4% of naive CD8, roughly 2.5% of memory CD4, and 0.4% of memory CD8 clonotypes were shared across several donors.

Donors were healthy HIV-negative adults with no recently reported acute infections or vaccinations. All donors were Caucasian adults living in Nashville, Tennessee, USA. CD4+ T cells were enriched by magnetic negative selection; naive cells were then positively selected on CD45RA, and the negative fraction formed the memory subset. Blood was collected by leukapheresis, and PBMCs were isolated by Ficoll-Histopaque density gradient centrifugation and then cryopreserved in liquid nitrogen vapor phase. Analytical flow cytometry was used to check the purity and quantity of every magnetically sorted T cell population. From each sorted fraction, genomic DNA was isolated and quantified by UV absorbance on a Nanodrop 2000c. TCR CDR3 regions were amplified from genomic DNA by multiplex PCR using the deep immunoSEQ assay. For each cell subset, the extracted genomic DNA was distributed evenly across all wells of several immunoSEQ 96-well plates, and each plate served as one replicate. For sorted subsets, each replicate PCR was loaded with 200 to 250 ng genomic DNA, equivalent to approximately 33,000 T cell genomes. The purified libraries were quantified using a Qubit 3.0 fluorometer, sized with a Bioanalyzer 2100, and then quantified again using the KAPA Library Quantification kit. A separate single-read 150-cycle Illumina NextSeq 550 flow cell was used to sequence each immunoSEQ 96-well plate. Concerning the study's data processing: Because the immunoSEQ output included only junctional sequences and no quality scores, the filtering could not be the same as the filtering used for full-length reads. To assign V/J genes and CDR3, sequences were annotated using PyIR, a Python wrapper for IgBLAST v1.9, with IMGT germline references. Reads were filtered out if the reads had weak V/J assignments (E-value above 1e-6), no CDR3, stop codons, out-of-frame junctions, or ambiguous translated residues. V3J clonotypes were defined as sequences sharing an identical inferred V gene, J gene, and CDR3 amino acid sequence. Percentage overlap between repertoires was computed as shared unique clonotypes divided by the size of the smaller repertoire. Three approaches were used to assess repertoire richness: RTK rarefaction, the Chao1 estimator, and Recon v2.1 estimates of unobserved clonotypes. Generation probabilities were computed with OLGA for all TCRbeta clonotypes obtained by the gDNA method from several donors. TCRdb limited this immuneACCESS table to in-frame rearrangements with V and J called. A share of clones is missing; checked studies link under half to unresolved V genes, and the rest is unexplained. Clonal size and the V and J genes are those of that table, whereas D and trimming came from the DNA. The sample has hundreds of thousands of clones on record, approximately 74% of them singletons. Approximately 1.8% of the sample comes from the top ten.

V lost 9 bases and J lost 0 bases; the stretch between them is 18 bases long. From the cysteine through the phenylalanine, the CDR3 covers 15 amino acids. Just the 45-base CDR3 DNA is kept, in frame starting at base 1. The germline V gene encodes CDR1 LNHDA and CDR2 SQIVND (reference sequence). This clonotype was obtained from a woman in her twenties or thirties in good health. The material sequenced was memory CD4+ T cells sorted from blood. In light of the paper, this sample's cell subset or site label describes: CD45RA-negative fraction. The chain couples TRBV19 to TRBJ2-7; the D gene assignment is perhaps TRBD1 or TRBD2, with each matching 5 bases. The DNA is as follows: TGTGCCAGCCACCCTCGGGGCGGAAGCTCCTACGAGCAGTACTTC. This yields the protein CASHPRGGSSYEQYF.